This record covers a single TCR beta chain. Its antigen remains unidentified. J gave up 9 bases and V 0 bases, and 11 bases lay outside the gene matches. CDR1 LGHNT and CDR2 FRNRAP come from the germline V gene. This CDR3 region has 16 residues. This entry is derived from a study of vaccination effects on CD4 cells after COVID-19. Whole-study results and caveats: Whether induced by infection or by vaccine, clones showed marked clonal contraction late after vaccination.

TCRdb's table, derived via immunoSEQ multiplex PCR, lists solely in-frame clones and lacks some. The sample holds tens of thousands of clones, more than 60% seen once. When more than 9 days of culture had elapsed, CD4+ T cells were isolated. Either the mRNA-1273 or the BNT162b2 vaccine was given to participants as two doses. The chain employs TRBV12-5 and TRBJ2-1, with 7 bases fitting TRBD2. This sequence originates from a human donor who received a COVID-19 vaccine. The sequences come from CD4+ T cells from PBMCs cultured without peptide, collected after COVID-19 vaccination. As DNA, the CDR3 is TGTGCTAGTGGTTTGGTTTCCAGCGGGGAAATGGGTGAGCAGTTCTTC. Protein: CASGLVSSGEMGEQFF.